A selection of T cell receptor beta chains follows, all from one sample in a study of blood T cell repertoires in COVID-19. The assay was immunoSEQ multiplex PCR, and TCRdb's table has in-frame clones only and misses some. Altogether about 120,000 clones are present, about four fifths being singletons, with the ten largest covering 2.3%. Sequencing input: peripheral blood. Every receptor here comes from a man aged 65 to 85 with acute or convalescent COVID-19. Each CDR3 is given without its conserved first and last residue. Clone size is shown for a subset of rows, as once, few, many or a class of expanded clone.

size	V	J	CDR3
.	TRBV9	TRBJ2-7	ASSVGQGTYEQY
.	TRBV5-1	TRBJ1-1	ASSDLGGAATEAF
once	TRBV5-4	TRBJ1-4	ASRPGQRDEKLF
.	TRBV5-1	TRBJ1-2	ASSISGKTNYGYT
.	TRBV30	TRBJ2-7	AWGRSGGAYEQY
few	TRBV30	TRBJ1-2	AWIGGKDYGYT
.	TRBV19	TRBJ1-2	ASSTQGAGYT
few	TRBV7-9	TRBJ1-1	ASSFSQGADTEAF
.	TRBV4-1	TRBJ2-3	ASSQDPLAGITDTQY
.	TRBV24-1	TRBJ2-5	ATSPRGGQGAYQETQY
.	TRBV11-3	TRBJ2-7	ASSPGLTSYEQY
.	TRBV5-6	TRBJ2-2	ASSLTTGVETGELF
.	TRBV28	TRBJ1-1	ASSLSSWVPRGTEAF
.	TRBV12-5	TRBJ2-2	ASGLVAGANTGELF
few	TRBV5-4	TRBJ1-1	ASSRGGSYTEAF